The clone carrying this T cell receptor (beta chain) has at least ten counts. Per germline, CDR1 MNHEY and CDR2 SMNVEV (reference sequence). The CDR3 sequence is 15 residues long. With 8 bases removed from V and 8 bases from J, the gap between germline ends came to 24 bases. The sample is drawn from a study of T cell changes during pregnancy in multiple sclerosis. Only in-frame clones appear in the TCRdb table, and some are missing; sequencing was by immunoSEQ multiplex PCR. The table lists about 110,000 clones, 91% of them singletons, with about 3.2% in the top ten. The chain recombines TRBV27 with TRBJ2-5; D remains ambiguous. The TCR comes from a female donor with multiple sclerosis, enrolled in a pregnancy study. The source material was peripheral blood, sampled after pregnancy. The CDR3, as DNA: TGTGCCAGCCAAGAAGACTCCGGGTTGTTGCGAACCCAGTACTTC. This encodes CASQEDSGLLRTQYF.